This T cell receptor beta chain was captured by sequencing in a study of T cells in localized non-small cell lung cancer (dated by TCRdb to 2020 to 2022). For the wider study: Comparing tumors with uninvolved tumor-adjacent lungs, the study looked at the T cell repertoires of 200 to 250 patients with early-stage NSCLC. The cohort was made up of some 240 treatment-naive NSCLC patients whose localized lung tumors had been resected. Of the NSCLC patients, 120 to 150 were male and about a hundred were female, and the mean age was approximately 66 years.

With respect to this clone: Its binding antigen is unknown. Within one base of it there is no much larger clone, and no base qualities were kept.

The immunoSEQ Assay was used to sequence TCR beta CDR3 regions from DNA. As for how the authors treated the data: To compute T cell density, TCR beta template counts were normalized to usable DNA, which was estimated by amplifying housekeeping genes. The preseqR package was used to estimate richness by extrapolating to 400,000 templates for PBMC samples and to 120,000 templates for tissue samples. Clonality was defined by subtracting Pielou's evenness from one. Tissue-enriched TCRs were identified through differential abundance testing performed on productive amino-acid clonotypes, with a minimum total count of 5 and an alpha of 0.1. The Jaccard Index and the Morisita Overlap Index were used to measure how much the repertoires overlapped between compartments. TCR beta CDR3s were clustered by GLIPH together with public tetramer-defined viral CDR3s, and at least three viral sequences plus V-gene enrichment were required for viral motifs. TCRdb carries this immuneACCESS record with in-frame sequences only. Its versions omit some clonotypes, under half of them owing to an unresolved V gene in the studies checked, with the rest unexplained. That table gives V, J and clone size, and the DNA gave D and trimming. Recorded for this sample are fewer than 40,000 clones; around 84% of them occurred a single time. The ten largest clones represent about two fifths of the sample.

At diagnosis, tumor, uninvolved tumor-adjacent lung and peripheral blood were collected and then preserved as a mix of FFPE and fresh-frozen material. Blood samples were analyzed as peripheral blood mononuclear cells for TCR repertoire profiling. The paper's findings and limits, for the study overall: Longer overall survival was associated with higher T cell density in blood, whereas shorter survival was associated with higher clonality in adjacent lung. A median of 57 of the top 100 tumor clones were detected in paired uninvolved adjacent lung, and 28 of these tumor clones were also found among the top 100 clones of the paired uninvolved adjacent lung. Because the study design was exploratory, TCR variables were selected using unadjusted p-values without false-discovery rate correction. Because multi-region sequencing of the tumors was not done, intratumor heterogeneity could not be ruled out. Uninvolved tumor-adjacent lung showed the highest T cell clonality, higher than tumor, which suggests more focused antigenic responses in the uninvolved tumor-adjacent lung.

This TCR derives from a male donor aged 60 or over with stage II squamous cell lung carcinoma. This material consisted of peripheral blood, taken before any cancer treatment.

The CDR3 has the sequence CAWSRQQGETQYF. The DNA reads as follows: TGTGCCTGGAGTAGGCAGCAGGGTGAGACCCAGTACTTC. Recombination linked TRBV30 to TRBJ2-5; TRBD1 is perhaps the D gene, given 5 matching bases. CDR1 and CDR2 (GTSNPN, SVGIG) derive from the germline V gene (reference sequence). Spanning cysteine to phenylalanine, the CDR3 consists of 13 amino acids. The read is trimmed to its CDR3 DNA, 39 bases read in frame from base 1. At the junction V is shortened by 2 bases and J by 5 bases, with 12 bases in between.